The 20 T cell receptor beta chains in this list originate from one sample, sequenced in a study of blood T cell repertoires in COVID-19. TCRdb's table, derived via immunoSEQ multiplex PCR, lists solely in-frame clones and lacks some. The sample shows roughly 250,000 clones, 81% of them seen only once. Sequencing used peripheral blood. These receptors all stem from a woman aged 60-75 years with active or convalescent COVID-19.

The chain has TRBV18 and TRBJ2-7, with 7 bases identical to TRBD1. V shed 8 bases, J shed 0 bases, and the junction held 13 bases outside the gene matches. This CDR3 has 16 residues. In germline, CDR1 is KGHSH, CDR2 LQKENI. As DNA, the CDR3 is TGTGCCAGCAGAACAGGGGCCCCACTTAGCTCCTACGAGCAGTACTTC. Translating it yields CASRTGAPLSSYEQYF.

This clone appeared once. The chain combines TRBV7-6 with TRBJ2-7, with D maybe TRBD1 (6 bases). Germline CDR1 is SGHVS and CDR2 is FNYEAQ. The V end was cut by 5 bases, the J end by 2 bases, with 7 bases between. The CDR3 has 12 residues. CDR3 nucleotide sequence: TGTGCCAGCAGCCCAGGGGCCTACGAGCAGTACTTC. Its translation is CASSPGAYEQYF.

The J gene is TRBJ1-2, the V gene TRBV7-6; 9 nucleotides match TRBD1. The CDR3 totals 14 residues. The V gene end was trimmed by 5 bases and the J gene end by 4 bases; junction bases not matched to a gene: 5. CDR1 is SGHVS, CDR2 FNYEAQ, per germline. The CDR3: CASSPGTGFYGYTF. DNA of the CDR3: TGTGCCAGCAGCCCTGGGACAGGGTTCTATGGCTACACCTTC.

This rearrangement joins TRBV30 to TRBJ2-7; TRBD1 matches at 7 bases. CDR1 is GTSNPN, CDR2 SVGIG, per germline (reference sequence). The junction had 1 base not matched to a gene; V was cut back by 0 bases and J by 2 bases. This CDR3 spans 13 amino acids. The CDR3 DNA sequence: TGTGCCTGGAGTGTAGGGGGCACCTACGAGCAGTACTTC. This encodes CAWSVGGTYEQYF.

V usage is TRBV2 and J usage is TRBJ2-7; 10 positions agree with TRBD2. V lost 4 bases, J lost 1 base, and 1 base stayed unmatched. The CDR3 extends over 14 amino acids. The germline V gene encodes CDR1 SNHLY and CDR2 FYNNEI. The CDR3 sequence: CASSGSGGSYEQYF. The CDR3 region has the DNA TGTGCCAGCAGTGGTAGCGGGGGGTCCTACGAGCAGTACTTC. Full variable domain (remainder filled in from reference TRBV2 and TRBJ2-7): EPEVTQTPSHQVTQMGQEVILRCVPISNHLYFYWYRQILGQKVEFLVSFYNNEISEKSEIFDDQFSVERPDGSNFTLKIRSTKLEDSAMYFCASSGSGGSYEQYFGPGTRLTVT.

The chain links TRBV6-1 to TRBJ2-3, with 14 bases that match TRBD2. Germline loops: CDR1 MNHNS, CDR2 SASEGT. The CDR3 has 17 amino acids. V gave up 4 bases and J gave up 2 bases; unmatched junction bases: 5. DNA of the CDR3: TGTGCCAGCAGTGGCGGACTAGCGGGGGGTAACACAGATACGCAGTATTTT. This gives the protein CASSGGLAGGNTDTQYF.

CDR3 DNA: TGCGCCAGCAGCTTGGACTTCGTCAGGGGGAACAATGAGCAGTTCTTC. This translates into CASSLDFVRGNNEQFF. This chain links TRBV5-1 with TRBJ2-1, with 7 bases lining up with TRBD1. CDR1 and CDR2 (germline): SGHRS, YFSETQ. V was pared by 0 bases and J by 5 bases, with 8 bases of the junction left unmatched. This CDR3 is 16 amino acids long.

CDR3 region: CAWSPGGNTGELFF. The CDR3 coding sequence is TGTGCCTGGAGTCCGGGGGGAAACACCGGGGAGCTGTTTTTT. The rearrangement joins TRBV30 to TRBJ2-2, with 7 nucleotides matching TRBD2. Trimming cost V 2 bases and J 2 bases; bases outside gene matches: 2. Per the germline V gene, CDR1 is GTSNPN and CDR2 is SVGIG (reference sequence). This CDR3 region has 14 residues. The full variable domain, with the rest looked up from reference TRBV30 and TRBJ2-2, is SQTIHQWPATLVQPVGSPLSLECTVEGTSNPNLYWYRQAAGRGLQLLFYSVGIGQISSEVPQNLSASRPQDRQFILSSKKLLLSDSGFYLCAWSPGGNTGELFFGEGSRLTVL.

The rearrangement links TRBV27 to TRBJ2-7; TRBD1 is a possible D gene (5 bases). CDR1 MNHEY and CDR2 SMNVEV come from the germline V gene (reference sequence). The CDR3 contains 13 residues. V was shortened by 3 bases and J by 3 bases, with 9 bases between the two germline ends. CDR3 nucleotide sequence: TGTGCCAGCAGTTTCGACAGTCGCTACGAGCAGTACTTC. It encodes CASSFDSRYEQYF.

Many counts were recorded for this clone. The chain combines TRBV7-6 with TRBJ1-4; the D is unclear. Germline values: CDR1 SGHVS, CDR2 FNYEAQ. This CDR3 comprises 14 residues. V lost 4 bases, J lost 5 bases, and 11 bases lay in between. The CDR3 DNA reads TGTGCCAGCAGCTCTTCGACGGGGAATGAAAAACTGTTTTTT. Amino acids: CASSSSTGNEKLFF.

J is TRBJ2-5 and V is TRBV2; 10 nucleotides match TRBD1. This CDR3 is built from 14 residues. V trimming: 6 bases; J trimming: 1 base; junction bases outside the gene matches: 2. Germline assignment: CDR1 SNHLY and CDR2 FYNNEI. CDR3 region: CASSRDRGQETQYF. DNA of the CDR3: TGTGCCAGCAGCCGGGACAGGGGCCAAGAGACCCAGTACTTC.

V gene TRBV29-1 combines with J gene TRBJ2-7; possible D gene TRBD1, 5 bases. CDR1 SQVTM and CDR2 ANQGSEA come from the germline V gene. The length of the CDR3 is 11 residues. V was trimmed by 0 bases and J by 12 bases, leaving 12 bases between them. The CDR3 coding sequence is TGCAGCGTTGAAGATCTTGACAGCTGGTACTTC. Translating gives CSVEDLDSWYF.

V gene TRBV5-4 combines with J gene TRBJ2-5; a weak D match, TRBD2 (5 bases). The CDR3 consists of 16 residues. Germline assignment: CDR1 SGHNT and CDR2 YYREEE (reference sequence). V was trimmed by 0 bases and J by 1 base, leaving 13 bases between them. CDR3 nucleotide sequence: TGTGCCAGCAGCTTGGCGAATAGTGGGAGCCAAGAGACCCAGTACTTC. This gives the protein CASSLANSGSQETQYF.

The J gene is TRBJ1-2, the V gene TRBV3-1 (or the pseudogene TRBV3-2), with D maybe TRBD1 (5 bases). Germline CDR1 and CDR2: LGHDT and YNNKEL (reference sequence). V lost 3 bases to trimming and J lost 2 bases, with 7 bases between them. There are 13 residues in the CDR3. The DNA of the CDR3 is TGTGCCAGCAGCCACGACAGCAACTATGGCTACACCTTC. This gives the protein CASSHDSNYGYTF.

This clone has only a few counts. The V call is TRBV19, the J call TRBJ1-5, with D perhaps TRBD1 (5 bases). V dropped 6 bases and J dropped 6 bases, with 15 bases sitting between them. The CDR3 loop spans 14 amino acids. Germline values: CDR1 LNHDA, CDR2 SQIVND (reference sequence). CDR3 sequence reads: CASRPGGWGQPQHF. Here the CDR3 DNA reads TGTGCCAGTAGGCCCGGGGGTTGGGGTCAGCCCCAGCATTTT.

The chain links TRBV5-8 to TRBJ2-1; 7 nucleotides line up with TRBD1. The CDR3 sequence is 13 residues long. Germline trimming cut 4 bases from V and 10 bases from J; bases unmatched to any gene: 8. Germline lookup yields CDR1 SGHTS and CDR2 YDEGEE. CDR3 in DNA: TGTGCCAGCAGCCTAGACAGGGCTGGGGAGCAGTTCTTC. Translating gives CASSLDRAGEQFF.

This sequence joins TRBV24-1 and TRBJ2-1, with TRBD1 matching over 9 bases. Per germline, CDR1 KGHDR and CDR2 SFDVKD. This CDR3 has 15 amino acids. J gave up 9 bases and V 3 bases, and 8 bases lay outside the gene matches. Written as DNA, the CDR3 is TGTGCCACCAGTGATCCGGGACAGGGTATCGGTGAGCAGTTCTTC. Translation gives CATSDPGQGIGEQFF.

This sequence joins TRBV4-1 and TRBJ1-5; 10 positions agree with TRBD1. The CDR3 consists of 16 residues. J lost 3 bases, V lost 2 bases, and 4 bases had no gene match. The germline gives CDR1 MGHRA, CDR2 YSYEKL. The CDR3, as DNA: TGCGCCAGCAGCCAATCCGGGACAGGGGACAATCAGCCCCAGCATTTT. It yields the protein CASSQSGTGDNQPQHF.

This clone was observed a handful of times. The chain links TRBV27 to TRBJ1-3; D is perhaps TRBD1 (5 bases). V was pared by 5 bases and J by 0 bases, with 17 bases between. This CDR3 has 17 amino acids. CDR1 is MNHEY, CDR2 SMNVEV, per germline (reference sequence). CDR3 residues: CASSPSPGLTSGNTIYF. CDR3 coding DNA: TGTGCCAGCAGTCCCTCGCCGGGACTGACCTCTGGAAACACCATATATTTT.

The CDR3 reads CASSIDTAIGPQHF. The CDR3 DNA reads as TGTGCCAGCAGCATTGACACGGCCATAGGGCCCCAGCATTTT. The V call is TRBV7-2, the J call TRBJ1-5; D is unresolved. The CDR3 sequence is 14 residues long. Trimming stripped 5 bases from V and 9 bases from J, with 17 bases between. The germline CDR1 and CDR2 sequences are SGHTA and FQGNSA.